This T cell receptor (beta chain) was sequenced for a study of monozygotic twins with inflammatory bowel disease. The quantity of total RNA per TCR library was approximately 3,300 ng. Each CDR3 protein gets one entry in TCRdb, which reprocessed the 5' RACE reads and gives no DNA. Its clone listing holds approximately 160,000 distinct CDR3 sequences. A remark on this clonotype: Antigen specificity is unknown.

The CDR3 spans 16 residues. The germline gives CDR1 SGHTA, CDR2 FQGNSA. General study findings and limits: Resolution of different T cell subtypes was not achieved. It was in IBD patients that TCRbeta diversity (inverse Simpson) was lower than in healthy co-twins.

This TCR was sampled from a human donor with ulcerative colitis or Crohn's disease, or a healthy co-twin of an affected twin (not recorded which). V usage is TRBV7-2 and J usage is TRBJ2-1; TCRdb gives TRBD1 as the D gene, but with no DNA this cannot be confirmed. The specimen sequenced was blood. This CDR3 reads CASSLEPLFGGDEQFF.